The next 28 T cell receptor beta chains were all read from a single sample in a study of cytomegalovirus exposure and HLA in healthy donors. The PCR made use of 60 Vbeta and 13 Jbeta primers. Sequencing used immunoSEQ multiplex PCR; TCRdb keeps in-frame clones, though not all of them. The sample lists roughly 88,000 clones, 70% to 85% occurring once. The specimen was PBMCs. The receptors derive from a man between 25 and 39 years old in good health and CMV-seropositive.

The chain joins TRBV7-2 to TRBJ2-5, with 8 bases identical to TRBD2. The CDR3 sequence is 18 residues long. Germline V gene sequence: CDR1 SGHTA, CDR2 FQGNSA. V was pared by 5 bases and J by 5 bases, with 19 bases of the junction left unmatched. The CDR3 loop reads CASSQTRRSRGGGETQYF. The CDR3 DNA sequence: TGTGCCAGCAGCCAGACCCGTCGGTCCCGGGGGGGTGGGGAGACCCAGTACTTC.

This clone was detected a few times. V is TRBV27 and J is TRBJ1-1; TRBD1 is a possible D gene (6 bases). The ends were cut back, 8 bases at V and 4 bases at J, with 17 bases in the middle. The germline V gene has CDR1 MNHEY and CDR2 SMNVEV (reference sequence). The CDR3 extends over 14 amino acids. CDR3 DNA sequence: TGTGCCAGCGCCTTACAGGGCATGGGCACTGAAGCTTTCTTT. Protein sequence: CASALQGMGTEAFF.

J is TRBJ1-1 and V is TRBV19; D remains unclear. CDR1 and CDR2 (germline): LNHDA, SQIVND (reference sequence). The CDR3 extends over 13 amino acids. V was cut by 8 bases and J by 1 base, with 11 bases left in between. The CDR3 protein is CASQESRNTEAFF. The CDR3, as DNA: TGTGCCAGTCAGGAATCTCGGAACACTGAAGCTTTCTTT.

The chain has TRBV27 and TRBJ2-7; 7 positions agree with TRBD2. V dropped 5 bases and J dropped 0; count of bases not matched to a gene: 4. The CDR3 totals 14 residues. Germline CDR1 reads MNHEY; CDR2 reads SMNVEV (reference sequence). The DNA for the CDR3 is TGTGCCAGCAGTGCAGGGACTAACTCCTACGAGCAGTACTTC. Residues: CASSAGTNSYEQYF.

This clone was seen only once. The J gene is TRBJ2-5, the V gene TRBV7-8; 8 bases fit TRBD2. Per the germline V gene, CDR1 is SGHVS and CDR2 is FQNEAQ. V lost 3 bases, J lost 2 bases, and 5 bases stayed unmatched. CDR3 size: 15 residues. The CDR3 spells CASSFTGGAQETQYF. The CDR3 coding sequence is TGTGCCAGCAGCTTTACCGGGGGGGCGCAAGAGACCCAGTACTTC.

The CDR3 protein is CASSYSGKETQYF. The CDR3 coding sequence is TGTGCCAGCAGTTACTCCGGGAAAGAGACCCAGTACTTC. V usage is TRBV6-5 and J usage is TRBJ2-5; maybe TRBD2 (5 bases). Trimming pared 0 bases from V and 3 bases from J, leaving 5 bases between. Germline assignment: CDR1 MNHEY and CDR2 SVGAGI. The CDR3 covers 13 residues.

V usage is TRBV19 and J usage is TRBJ2-5; D is unresolved. CDR1 and CDR2 from the germline V gene are LNHDA and SQIVND (reference sequence). The V gene lost 1 base and the J gene lost 8 bases, with 5 bases spanning the gap. This CDR3 comprises 11 residues. The CDR3 sequence: CASSIAKTQYF. The DNA for the CDR3 is TGTGCCAGTAGTATAGCAAAAACCCAGTACTTC.

The gene calls are TRBV7-3 and TRBJ2-5; TRBD1 might be the D (6 bases). Trimming took off 4 bases at V and 1 base at J, with 13 bases between the two ends. Germline lookup yields CDR1 SGHTA and CDR2 FQGTGA. This CDR3 has 15 amino acids. CDR3: CASSYLGTPQETQYF. DNA for the CDR3: TGTGCCAGCAGCTACCTGGGGACACCCCAAGAGACCCAGTACTTC.

The rearrangement uses TRBV29-1 and TRBJ2-1, with D unclear. The CDR3 loop spans 14 amino acids. Germline V gene lookup returns CDR1 SQVTM and CDR2 ANQGSEA. Between the trimmed V and J ends, which lost 5 bases and 0 bases, there was a span of 11 bases. CDR3 DNA sequence: TGCAGCGTTATACACCCCCCCTCCTACAATGAGCAGTTCTTC. Translation: CSVIHPPSYNEQFF.

This chain uses TRBV15 with TRBJ2-3; no clear D. This CDR3 region has 15 residues. Trimming cost V 5 bases and J 0 bases, with 12 bases left between them. CDR1 LNHNV and CDR2 YYDKDF come from the germline V gene (reference sequence). CDR3 coding DNA: TGTGCCACCAGCTCCCGAGAACAGAGCACAGATACGCAGTATTTT. Amino acid sequence: CATSSREQSTDTQYF.

This chain links TRBV6-6 with TRBJ2-7; 7 positions agree with TRBD1. There are 13 residues in the CDR3. Germline CDR1 MNHNY, CDR2 SVGAGI (reference sequence). Trimming cost V 5 bases and J 4 bases; bases outside gene matches: 5. The DNA for the CDR3 is TGTGCCAGCAGTCGGGGACAGAGATACGAGCAGTACTTC. Encoded protein: CASSRGQRYEQYF.

This sequence joins TRBV6-1 and TRBJ1-1; D not resolved. The CDR3 totals 15 residues. The V end was cut by 6 bases, the J end by 0 bases, with 14 bases between. CDR1 and CDR2 from the germline V gene are MNHNS and SASEGT. The CDR3 DNA follows: TGTGCCAGCAGGGTGACACCCTTGGTGAACACTGAAGCTTTCTTT. Translating it yields CASRVTPLVNTEAFF.

The V gene is TRBV25-1, the J gene TRBJ2-1; 12 bases line up with TRBD2. This CDR3 spans 16 amino acids. Germline CDR1 MGHDK, CDR2 SYGVNS. V lost 4 bases to trimming and J lost 1 base; unmatched junction nucleotides: 2. The CDR3 sequence is CASSGGLAGSYNEQFF. The CDR3 nucleotides read TGTGCCAGCAGTGGAGGACTAGCGGGATCCTACAATGAGCAGTTCTTC. Filled out from reference TRBV25-1 and TRBJ2-1, the complete variable domain reads EADIYQTPRYLVIGTGKKITLECSQTMGHDKMYWYQQDPGMELHLIHYSYGVNSTEKGDLSSESTVSRIRTEHFPLTLESARPSHTSQYLCASSGGLAGSYNEQFFGPGTRLTVL.

This clone came up a few times. The chain has TRBV11-2 and TRBJ2-1; TRBD2 matches at 8 bases. CDR3 length equals 16 residues. CDR1 is SGHAT and CDR2 is FQNNGV in the germline V gene. V shed 6 bases, J shed 7 bases, and the junction held 14 bases outside the gene matches. The CDR3, as DNA: TGTGCCAGCAGTAATTGGGGGGGCGGGGGGTCGAATGAGCAGTTCTTC. Residues: CASSNWGGGGSNEQFF.

The chain is built from TRBV14 and TRBJ2-7; the match to TRBD1 covers 8 bases. The CDR3 runs 15 residues. Germline V lookup: CDR1 SGHDN, CDR2 FVKESK. V dropped 1 base and J dropped 3; count of bases not matched to a gene: 5. The CDR3 sequence is CASSQGQGIYYEQYV. The CDR3 DNA sequence: TGTGCCAGCAGCCAAGGACAGGGGATATACTACGAGCAGTACGTC.

The chain carries TRBV5-1 and TRBJ2-7; a possible D gene is TRBD2 (6 bases). Trimming removed 4 bases at V and 1 base at J, with 18 bases between. CDR1 is SGHRS, CDR2 YFSETQ, per germline. The length of the CDR3 is 16 residues. The CDR3 protein is CASSPYDRDSSYEQYF. Written as DNA, the CDR3 is TGCGCCAGCAGCCCCTATGACCGGGACTCTTCCTACGAGCAGTACTTC.

This clone has just one count. The chain links TRBV4-1 to TRBJ1-1; D is unclear. The germline CDR1 and CDR2 sequences are MGHRA and YSYEKL. The CDR3 is made up of 17 amino acids. Trimming left V 0 bases short and J 1 base short, with 15 bases between. The CDR3 region is CASSQDHFGRKNTEAFF. The CDR3 nucleotides read TGCGCCAGCAGCCAAGATCATTTCGGCAGGAAGAACACTGAAGCTTTCTTT.

The chain employs TRBV5-1 and TRBJ1-3, with a tentative D call TRBD1 (5 bases). CDR1 and CDR2 (germline): SGHRS, YFSETQ. There are 13 residues in the CDR3. Trimming stripped 1 base from V and 4 bases from J, with 6 bases between. The CDR3 nucleotides read TGCGCCAGCAGCTTGCAGGGAGGAAACACCATATATTTT. As protein: CASSLQGGNTIYF.

V usage is TRBV7-2 and J usage is TRBJ1-3; TRBD1 matches 7 bases. The V segment lost 1 base and the J segment 6 bases; nucleotides outside the gene matches: 6. This CDR3 contains 15 residues. Germline CDR1 is SGHTA and CDR2 is FQGNSA. CDR3 amino acids: CASSLEDRFENTIYF. The CDR3 nucleotides read TGTGCCAGCAGCTTAGAGGACAGGTTTGAAAACACCATATATTTT.

The gene calls are TRBV19 and TRBJ1-4; D unclear. Deletions cut 5 bases from V and 1 base from J, with 11 bases between. Looked up from germline, CDR1 is LNHDA and CDR2 is SQIVND (reference sequence). The CDR3 has 15 residues. The CDR3 DNA reads as TGTGCCAGTAGTCGCGGTGCAGTAACTAATGAAAAACTGTTTTTT. Translation gives CASSRGAVTNEKLFF.

V gene TRBV5-5 combines with J gene TRBJ2-7; unclear D gene. CDR3 length equals 14 residues. Germline V gene sequence: CDR1 SGHKS, CDR2 YYEKEE (reference sequence). Trimming removed 2 bases from V and 2 bases from J, with 11 bases in between. CDR3 sequence: CASSLLPATYEQYF. The DNA of the CDR3 is TGTGCCAGCAGCTTACTCCCCGCGACCTACGAGCAGTACTTC.

This chain uses TRBV6-6 with TRBJ2-5; 7 bases align to TRBD2. Looked up from germline, CDR1 is MNHNY and CDR2 is SVGAGI (reference sequence). This CDR3 region has 14 residues. Trimming took 2 bases from V and 3 from J; bases not matched to a gene: 3. The CDR3 coding sequence is TGTGCCAGCAGTTACGGGCTAGCGGAAGAGACCCAGTACTTC. This encodes CASSYGLAEETQYF.

This clone has a single count. The V call is TRBV20-1, the J call TRBJ2-7; 8 bases match TRBD1. There are 11 residues in the CDR3. CDR1 is DFQATT, CDR2 SNEGSKA, per germline (reference sequence). The CDR3 is CSKTGGREQYF. Here the CDR3 DNA reads TGCAGCAAAACAGGGGGTCGGGAGCAGTACTTC.

The rearrangement joins TRBV11-2 to TRBJ2-5, with D possibly matching TRBD2 (7 bases). The CDR3 sequence is 16 residues long. V shed 4 bases and J shed 4 bases, with 19 bases lying between them. The germline CDR1 and CDR2 sequences are SGHAT and FQNNGV. CDR3 nucleotides: TGTGCCAGCAGCTCCCTGTTCGGGGGGCGCAGAGAGACCCAGTACTTC. This sequence encodes CASSSLFGGRRETQYF.

The chain links TRBV6-1 to TRBJ2-1, with D possibly matching TRBD2 (5 bases). CDR3 length equals 13 residues. Germline loops: CDR1 MNHNS, CDR2 SASEGT. V was pared by 4 bases and J by 9 bases, with 13 bases between. The CDR3 DNA reads as TGTGCCAGCAGTGGAGAGAGGGCTGGTGAGCAGTTCTTC. It specifies CASSGERAGEQFF.

This chain uses TRBV29-1 with TRBJ1-5; D unresolved. V dropped 2 bases and J dropped 9 bases, with 17 bases sitting between them. The CDR3 spans 14 residues. Germline V lookup: CDR1 SQVTM, CDR2 ANQGSEA. This CDR3 reads CSVESRSSLRPQHF. The CDR3, as DNA: TGCAGCGTTGAAAGTCGGTCGTCACTTCGGCCCCAGCATTTT.

The chain couples TRBV9 to TRBJ2-7; 7 bases map to TRBD1. CDR1 and CDR2 from the germline V gene are SGDLS and YYNGEE. The length of the CDR3 is 15 residues. V shed 3 bases and J 0 bases; nucleotides not matched to a gene: 6. The CDR3 nucleotides read TGTGCCAGCAGCGAGGGGGACAGTGCCTCCTACGAGCAGTACTTC. Encoded protein: CASSEGDSASYEQYF.

The chain uses TRBV7-8 and TRBJ2-2; possibly TRBD2 for D (5 bases). This CDR3 spans 14 amino acids. The germline V and J ends were trimmed by 5 bases and 7 bases, with 14 bases remaining between them. The germline V gene has CDR1 SGHVS and CDR2 FQNEAQ. CDR3 in DNA: TGTGCCAGCAGCCCCAGCGGAGAGGACGGGGAGCTGTTTTTT. This translates into CASSPSGEDGELFF.